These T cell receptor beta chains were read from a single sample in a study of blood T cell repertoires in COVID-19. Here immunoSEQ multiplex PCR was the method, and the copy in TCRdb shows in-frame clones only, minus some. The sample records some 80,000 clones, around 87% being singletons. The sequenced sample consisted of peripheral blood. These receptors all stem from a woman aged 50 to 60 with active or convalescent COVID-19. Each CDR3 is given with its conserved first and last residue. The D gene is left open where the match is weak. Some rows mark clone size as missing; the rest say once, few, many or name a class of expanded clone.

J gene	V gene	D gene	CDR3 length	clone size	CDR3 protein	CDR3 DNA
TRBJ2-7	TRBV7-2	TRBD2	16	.	CASSWTSGGAHYEQYF	TGTGCCAGCAGCTGGACTAGCGGGGGGGCACACTACGAGCAGTACTTC
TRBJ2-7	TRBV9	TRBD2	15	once	CASSVGLAENYEQYF	TGTGCCAGCAGCGTAGGACTAGCGGAGAATTACGAGCAGTACTTC
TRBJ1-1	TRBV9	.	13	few	CASSVAVNTEAFF	TGTGCCAGCAGCGTAGCGGTGAACACTGAAGCTTTCTTT
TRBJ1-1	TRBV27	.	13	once	CASSWGRGTEAFF	TGTGCCAGCAGCTGGGGTCGGGGCACTGAAGCTTTCTTT
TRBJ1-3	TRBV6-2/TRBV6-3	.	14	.	CASRYSFSGNTIYF	TGTGCCAGTAGATACAGCTTCTCTGGAAACACCATATATTTT
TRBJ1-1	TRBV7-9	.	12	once	CASSLVDTEAFF	TGTGCCAGCAGCTTAGTAGACACTGAAGCTTTCTTT
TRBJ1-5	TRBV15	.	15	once	CATSRDPGGNQPQHF	TGTGCCACCAGCAGAGATCCAGGGGGCAATCAGCCCCAGCATTTT
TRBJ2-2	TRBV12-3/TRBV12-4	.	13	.	CASSFWAGGELFF	TGTGCCAGCAGTTTTTGGGCGGGTGGGGAGCTGTTTTTT
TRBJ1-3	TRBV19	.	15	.	CASSIDPSSGNTIYF	TGTGCCAGTAGTATAGACCCGAGCTCTGGAAACACCATATATTTT
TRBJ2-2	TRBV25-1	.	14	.	CASSGPRATGELFF	TGTGCCAGCAGTGGCCCCAGGGCGACCGGGGAGCTGTTTTTT
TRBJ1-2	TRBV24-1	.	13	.	CATSDPVLKGYTF	TGTGCCACCAGTGATCCGGTCCTGAAGGGCTACACCTTC
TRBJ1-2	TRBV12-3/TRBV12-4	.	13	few	CASSLRGGNGYTF	TGTGCCAGCAGTCTCCGGGGAGGGAATGGCTACACCTTC
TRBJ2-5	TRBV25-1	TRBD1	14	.	CASSSGGLRETQYF	TGTGCCAGCAGCTCAGGGGGTCTAAGAGAGACCCAGTACTTC
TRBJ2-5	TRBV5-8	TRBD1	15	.	CASSSRTGGTETQYF	TGTGCCAGCAGTTCCCGGACAGGGGGCACCGAGACCCAGTACTTC
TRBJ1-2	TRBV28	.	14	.	CASSLNSGRYGYTF	TGTGCCAGCAGTTTAAACAGCGGACGCTATGGCTACACCTTC
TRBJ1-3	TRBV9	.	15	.	CASSVEGDSRNTIYF	TGTGCCAGCAGCGTAGAGGGGGATTCGAGAAACACCATATATTTT
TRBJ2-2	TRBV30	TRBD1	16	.	CAWSVRAGGITGELFF	TGTGCCTGGAGTGTACGCGCAGGGGGTATCACCGGGGAGCTGTTTTTT
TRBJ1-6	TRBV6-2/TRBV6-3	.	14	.	CASSYGQGNSPLHF	TGTGCCAGCAGTTACGGGCAAGGAAATTCACCCCTCCACTTT
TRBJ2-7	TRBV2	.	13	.	CASSGDRSYEQYF	TGTGCCAGTTCGGGGGACCGCTCCTACGAGCAGTACTTC
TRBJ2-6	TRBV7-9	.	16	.	CASSWIHRVGANVLTF	TGTGCCAGCAGCTGGATCCACAGGGTTGGGGCCAACGTCCTGACTTTC
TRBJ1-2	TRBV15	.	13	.	CATSREFEDGYTF	TGTGCCACCAGCAGAGAATTTGAGGATGGCTACACCTTC
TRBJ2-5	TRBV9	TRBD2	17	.	CASSVGTSGGYQETQYF	TGTGCCAGCAGCGTGGGGACTAGCGGGGGTTACCAAGAGACCCAGTACTTC
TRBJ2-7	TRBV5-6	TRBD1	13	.	CASSWDREYEQYF	TGTGCCAGCAGCTGGGACAGGGAATACGAGCAGTACTTC
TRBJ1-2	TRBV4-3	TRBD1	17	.	CASSHASGTGKDYGYTF	TGCGCCAGCAGCCACGCATCCGGGACAGGGAAGGACTATGGCTACACCTTC
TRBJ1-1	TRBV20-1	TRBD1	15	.	CSASPDRAMNTEAFF	TGCAGTGCTAGTCCGGACAGGGCTATGAACACTGAAGCTTTCTTT
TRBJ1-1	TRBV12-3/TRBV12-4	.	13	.	CASRPREVAEAFF	TGTGCCAGCAGACCCAGGGAAGTCGCTGAAGCTTTCTTT
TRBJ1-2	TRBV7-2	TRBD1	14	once	CASSITGGIYGYTF	TGTGCCAGCAGCATTACAGGGGGAATCTATGGCTACACCTTC
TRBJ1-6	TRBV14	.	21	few	CASSQDYLSGLRDPYNSPLHF	TGTGCCAGCAGCCAAGATTATCTATCCGGACTCCGAGACCCCTATAATTCACCCCTCCACTTT
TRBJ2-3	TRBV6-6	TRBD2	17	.	CASSPPRLAGFTDTQYF	TGTGCCAGCAGTCCCCCCCGACTAGCGGGGTTCACAGATACGCAGTATTTT
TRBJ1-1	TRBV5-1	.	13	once	CASSLGEYTEAFF	TGCGCCAGCAGCTTGGGGGAGTACACTGAAGCTTTCTTT
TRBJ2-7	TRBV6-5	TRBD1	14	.	CASSKGDRGYEQYF	TGTGCCAGCAGCAAGGGGGACAGGGGATACGAGCAGTACTTC
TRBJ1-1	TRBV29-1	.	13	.	CSGRKGGGTEAFF	TGCAGCGGTCGTAAGGGAGGGGGCACTGAAGCTTTCTTT
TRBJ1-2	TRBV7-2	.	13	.	CASSLLVQYGYTF	TGTGCCAGCAGCTTATTGGTCCAGTATGGCTACACCTTC
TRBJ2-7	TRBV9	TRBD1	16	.	CASSVSGTGLGNEQYF	TGTGCCAGCAGCGTTTCCGGGACAGGGCTTGGGAACGAGCAGTACTTC
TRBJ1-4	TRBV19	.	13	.	CASIGSPSEKLFF	TGTGCCAGTATCGGTTCTCCGTCCGAAAAACTGTTTTTT
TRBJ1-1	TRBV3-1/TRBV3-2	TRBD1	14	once	CASSQGRGRTEAFF	TGTGCCAGCAGCCAAGGTAGGGGGCGAACTGAAGCTTTCTTT
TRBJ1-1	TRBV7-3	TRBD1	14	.	CASSLDRVGTEAFF	TGTGCCAGCAGTTTGGACAGGGTGGGCACTGAAGCTTTCTTT
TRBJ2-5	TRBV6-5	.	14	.	CASRGETLGETQYF	TGTGCCAGCAGAGGGGAAACATTAGGCGAGACCCAGTACTTC
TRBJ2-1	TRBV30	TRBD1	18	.	CAWSVYPPEGTGANEQFF	TGTGCCTGGAGTGTCTACCCCCCGGAGGGGACAGGGGCCAATGAGCAGTTCTTC
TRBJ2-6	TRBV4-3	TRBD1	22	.	CASSQDRILGTATPSGANVLTF	TGCGCCAGCAGCCAAGATAGGATACTCGGGACAGCCACTCCCTCTGGGGCCAACGTCCTGACTTTC